Shown below are 20 T cell receptor beta chains from a single sample sequenced in a study of T cell responses to AZD1222 COVID-19 vaccine. Using immunoSEQ multiplex PCR, the repertoire was profiled, and TCRdb retains in-frame clones only, with some absent. The sample holds 90,000 to 130,000 clones; 85% to 90% are singletons and the top ten take roughly 15%. This specimen was peripheral blood, taken 28 days after the second AZD1222 dose. All receptors derive from an adult who received the AZD1222 COVID-19 vaccine.

The chain carries TRBV6-5 and TRBJ2-1; no firm D call. V was pared by 5 bases and J by 5 bases, with 10 bases between. There are 13 residues in the CDR3. The germline V gene encodes CDR1 MNHEY and CDR2 SVGAGI. CDR3 bases: TGTGCCAGCAGTCCCGCGACAAACAATGAGCAGTTCTTC. Its translation is CASSPATNNEQFF.

The chain recombines TRBV20-1 with TRBJ2-1; the match to TRBD2 covers 11 bases. The CDR3 covers 15 residues. The germline gives CDR1 DFQATT, CDR2 SNEGSKA (reference sequence). The junction had 8 bases not matched to a gene; V was cut back by 3 bases and J by 7 bases. The CDR3 DNA reads TGCAGTGCTAGTTCCGGGACTAGCGGCAGTAATGAGCAGTTCTTC. It encodes CSASSGTSGSNEQFF.

This clone was recorded only once. The chain joins TRBV3-1 (or the pseudogene TRBV3-2) to TRBJ1-1; 8 positions match TRBD1. Germline values: CDR1 LGHDT, CDR2 YNNKEL (reference sequence). The ends lost 1 base at V and 3 bases at J; junction bases unmatched: 4. There are 15 residues in the CDR3. CDR3: CASSQGQGMDTEAFF. The CDR3 nucleotides read TGTGCCAGCAGCCAAGGACAGGGGATGGACACTGAAGCTTTCTTT.

The chain uses TRBV5-1 and TRBJ1-2; the match to TRBD1 covers 9 bases. CDR3 length equals 15 residues. Germline loops: CDR1 SGHRS, CDR2 YFSETQ. V was pared by 1 base and J by 6 bases, with 7 bases of the junction left unmatched. CDR3 protein: CASSLSGQGGNGYTF. The CDR3 DNA reads as TGCGCCAGCAGCTTGTCGGGACAGGGAGGTAATGGCTACACCTTC. The full variable domain, its missing parts supplied by reference TRBV5-1 and TRBJ1-2, is KAGVTQTPRYLIKTRGQQVTLSCSPISGHRSVSWYQQTPGQGLQFLFEYFSETQRNKGNFPGRFSGRQFSNSRSEMNVSTLELGDSALYLCASSLSGQGGNGYTFGSGTRLTVV.

CDR3 residues: CASTSGGLFETQYF. DNA of the CDR3: TGTGCCAGCACGTCGGGGGGGCTATTTGAGACCCAGTACTTC. The chain has TRBV2 and TRBJ2-5; 8 nucleotides align to TRBD2. The CDR3 is made up of 14 amino acids. CDR1 and CDR2 from the germline V gene are SNHLY and FYNNEI. V lost 7 bases to trimming and J lost 5 bases; unmatched junction nucleotides: 9.

The J gene is TRBJ2-6, the V gene TRBV5-1; a weak D match, TRBD1 (6 bases). Germline V lookup: CDR1 SGHRS, CDR2 YFSETQ. The CDR3 is 16 residues long. V was shortened by 2 bases and J by 0 bases, with 9 bases between the two germline ends. Here the CDR3 DNA reads TGCGCCAGCAGCTTTACAGGGTACTCTGGGGCCAACGTCCTGACTTTC. This sequence encodes CASSFTGYSGANVLTF.

V gene TRBV28 combines with J gene TRBJ1-2, with D tentatively TRBD1 (6 bases). The CDR3 runs 12 residues. The germline V and J ends were trimmed by 5 bases and 7 bases, with 11 bases remaining between them. Germline CDR1 reads MDHEN; CDR2 reads SYDVKM. Here the CDR3 DNA reads TGTGCCAGCAGTACAGGGCGAGGTGGCTACACCTTC. Translating gives CASSTGRGGYTF.

The chain uses TRBV5-1 and TRBJ2-3, with D possibly being TRBD2 (5 bases). This CDR3 has 14 residues. Germline assignment: CDR1 SGHRS and CDR2 YFSETQ. Trimming removed 7 bases from V and 0 bases from J, with 12 bases in between. The CDR3: CASSRAESTDTQYF. As DNA, the CDR3 is TGCGCCAGCTCGAGAGCGGAGAGCACAGATACGCAGTATTTT.

The chain is built from TRBV5-6 and TRBJ1-2; TRBD1 aligns across 7 bases. The J segment lost 10 bases and the V segment lost 4 bases, leaving 7 bases of the junction unmatched. The CDR3 is 12 amino acids. Germline V gene lookup returns CDR1 SGHDT and CDR2 YYEEEE. CDR3 coding DNA: TGTGCCAGCAGCGAACAGGGGCCAAACTACACCTTC. Translation: CASSEQGPNYTF.

The chain carries TRBV30 and TRBJ2-1; D gene uncertain. V lost 6 bases to trimming and J lost 1 base, with 13 bases between them. The CDR3 is 14 amino acids. CDR1 is GTSNPN, CDR2 SVGIG, per germline (reference sequence). Written as DNA, the CDR3 is TGTGCCTGCCCGTTGGCCGAGTCCTACAATGAGCAGTTCTTC. Translation gives CACPLAESYNEQFF.

This rearrangement joins TRBV19 to TRBJ1-1; D not certain. Trimming took 3 bases from V and 0 from J, leaving 14 bases between them. The V gene's germline CDR1 is LNHDA and CDR2 SQIVND (reference sequence). This CDR3 is 16 amino acids long. The chain's CDR3 is CASSIDPGRMNTEAFF. The CDR3, as DNA: TGTGCCAGTAGTATTGACCCCGGGAGAATGAACACTGAAGCTTTCTTT.

J is TRBJ1-1 and V is TRBV18, with D perhaps matching TRBD1 (6 bases). V was cut by 0 bases and J by 7 bases, with 12 bases left in between. CDR3 size: 14 residues. Germline values: CDR1 KGHSH, CDR2 LQKENI. The CDR3 here is CASSPPSGHLEAFF. CDR3 in DNA: TGTGCCAGCTCACCACCTTCGGGACACCTTGAAGCTTTCTTT. Supplemented by reference TRBV18 and TRBJ1-1, the full variable domain reads NAGVMQNPRHLVRRRGQEARLRCSPMKGHSHVYWYRQLPEEGLKFMVYLQKENIIDESGMPKERFSAEFPKEGPSILRIQQVVRGDSAAYFCASSPPSGHLEAFFGQGTRLTVV.

V usage is TRBV12-5 and J usage is TRBJ1-6; TRBD1 might be the D (6 bases). The CDR3 runs 14 residues. Trimming removed 6 bases at V and 7 bases at J, with 13 bases between. Per the germline V gene, CDR1 is LGHNT and CDR2 is FRNRAP. For the CDR3, the DNA is TGTGCTAGTGGCCTAACAGGGTTCAATTCACCCCTCCACTTT. Amino acids: CASGLTGFNSPLHF.

The V gene is TRBV11-3, the J gene TRBJ1-5; no firm D call. The CDR3 spans 13 residues. Germline assignment: CDR1 SGHNT and CDR2 YENEEA. V gave up 3 bases and J gave up 4 bases, with 7 bases separating them. The CDR3 here is CASSFTSNQPQHF. In DNA, the CDR3 is TGTGCCAGCAGCTTCACCTCGAATCAGCCCCAGCATTTT.

The chain is built from TRBV4-1 and TRBJ1-2; D remains unclear. The germline CDR1 and CDR2 sequences are MGHRA and YSYEKL. Trimming cost V 0 bases and J 7 bases, with 15 bases left between them. CDR3 length: 15 amino acids. CDR3 sequence reads: CASSQEIPGVGGYTF. CDR3 sequence (DNA): TGCGCCAGCAGCCAAGAAATCCCAGGTGTGGGTGGCTACACCTTC.

The CDR3, as DNA: TGTGCCAGCAGCTTAGCACTCCCCCGGGACAACTCCTACGAGCAGTACTTC. Its protein is CASSLALPRDNSYEQYF. The chain has TRBV7-9 and TRBJ2-7; possible D gene TRBD1, 6 bases. CDR1 SEHNR and CDR2 FQNEAQ come from the germline V gene (reference sequence). Between the trimmed V and J ends, which lost 0 bases and 0 bases, there was a span of 15 bases. The CDR3 has 17 residues.

The chain employs TRBV21-1 and TRBJ1-5; TRBD1 is taken as the D call from the table, unchecked against the DNA. TRBV21-1 is an annotated pseudogene. The CDR3 is made up of 18 amino acids. CDR3: CASTTRRRDRGIDQPQHF. In DNA, the CDR3 is TGTGCCAGCACAACACGCCGCCGGGACAGGGGGATAGATCAGCCCCAGCATTTT.

This rearrangement joins TRBV12-3 or TRBV12-4 to TRBJ1-1; D call uncertain. The germline V and J ends were trimmed by 4 bases and 1 base, with 7 bases remaining between them. This CDR3 spans 13 amino acids. CDR3 nucleotides: TGTGCCAGCAGTTCCGAGAGGAACACTGAAGCTTTCTTT. Amino acid sequence: CASSSERNTEAFF.

V and J are TRBV19 and TRBJ1-2; D unresolved. The CDR3 loop spans 14 amino acids. The ends were cut back, 4 bases at V and 4 bases at J, with 13 bases in the middle. Germline CDR1 is LNHDA and CDR2 is SQIVND (reference sequence). The CDR3 loop is CASSRTSTSYGYTF. The CDR3 coding sequence is TGTGCCAGTAGTAGAACGAGCACCAGCTATGGCTACACCTTC. Looking up the rest from reference TRBV19 and TRBJ1-2 gives the full variable domain: DGGITQSPKYLFRKEGQNVTLSCEQNLNHDAMYWYRQDPGQGLRLIYYSQIVNDFQKGDIAEGYSVSREKKESFPLTVTSAQKNPTAFYLCASSRTSTSYGYTFGSGTRLTVV.

This chain joins TRBV18 and TRBJ1-6; 7 bases map to TRBD1. Germline lookup yields CDR1 KGHSH and CDR2 LQKENI. The CDR3 loop spans 13 amino acids. V lost 3 bases to trimming and J lost 10 bases; unmatched junction nucleotides: 3. Here the CDR3 reads CASSPTGVSPLHF. CDR3 in DNA: TGTGCCAGCTCACCTACAGGGGTGTCACCCCTCCACTTT.